This T cell receptor (beta chain) comes out of a study of CD8 T cells in ankylosing spondylitis. Construction of TCR beta libraries was performed using quantitative 5'-RACE with molecular barcodes. TCRdb re-analysed the 5' RACE reads in MiXCR, keeping a single row per CDR3 protein. The table shows 250,000 to 350,000 distinct CDR3 sequences, with 20% occurring only once. This clonotype was found many times. Antigen specificity is unknown. V gave up 1 base and J gave up 4 bases, with 7 bases separating them. The length of the CDR3 is 12 residues. Germline loops: CDR1 DFQATT, CDR2 SNEGSKA (reference sequence). Whole-study findings and limits: The study looked at matched synovial fluid samples from ankylosing spondylitis patients. Disease-linked clones were reported to be significantly enriched there. A CD8+ phenotype characterized the disease-linked clones, which were relatively rare in peripheral blood. Typical of ankylosing spondylitis blood, it appeared, was a TCR beta motif of under 10 highly homologous variants.

The receptor was derived from a male donor with ankylosing spondylitis or in good health (not recorded which). The V call is TRBV20-1, the J call TRBJ1-1; no definite D call. Sequenced input: blood, either unsorted or a sorted T cell fraction (not recorded which). CDR3 sequence reads: CSARGGFTEAFF. Written as DNA, the CDR3 is TGCAGTGCTAGAGGGGGTTTCACTGAAGCTTTCTTT.